These T cell receptor beta chains were read from a single sample in a study of blood T cells in healthy people across ages. TCRdb passed the 5' RACE reads through MiXCR, listing each CDR3 protein once. The sample has about 1.8 million distinct CDR3 sequences, about 50% seen once. The sample taken for sequencing was blood. Receptors originate from a woman aged 40 to 50 in good health. CDR3s include the opening cysteine and the closing phenylalanine or tryptophan.

v_gene: TRBV5-5; j_gene: TRBJ2-7; CDR3aa: CASSFSYSLPEQYF
v_gene: TRBV4-3; j_gene: TRBJ2-5; CDR3aa: CASSQERGEGLETQYF
v_gene: TRBV20-1; j_gene: TRBJ1-2; CDR3aa: CSAIRQGKDNYGYTF
v_gene: TRBV3-1; j_gene: TRBJ2-7; CDR3aa: CASSQKGGQLDRYEQYF
v_gene: TRBV4-3; j_gene: TRBJ2-7; CDR3aa: CASSQDKTDYEQYF
v_gene: TRBV3-1; j_gene: TRBJ1-1; CDR3aa: CASSQDLSGFTEAFF
v_gene: TRBV5-5; j_gene: -; CDR3aa: CASSLYVYGGGEETQYF
v_gene: TRBV7-6; j_gene: TRBJ2-6; CDR3aa: CASSAGGVGANVLTF
v_gene: TRBV20-1; j_gene: TRBJ2-7; CDR3aa: CSARVTGTSHEQYF
v_gene: TRBV6-6; j_gene: TRBJ2-5; CDR3aa: CAGGGGVETQYF
v_gene: TRBV7-2; j_gene: TRBJ2-3; CDR3aa: CASSRPSAGQHTDTRYF
v_gene: TRBV5-6; j_gene: TRBJ1-2; CDR3aa: CASSSTGMEGYTF
v_gene: TRBV20-1; j_gene: TRBJ1-2; CDR3aa: CSAPLRGLGTNYGYTF
v_gene: TRBV11-2; j_gene: TRBJ2-3; CDR3aa: CASSLGMRGADTQYF
v_gene: TRBV12-3/TRBV12-4; j_gene: TRBJ2-3; CDR3aa: CASSRGLAGLITDTQYF
v_gene: TRBV7-9; j_gene: TRBJ2-3; CDR3aa: CASSFGLAGDTDTQYF
v_gene: TRBV12-3/TRBV12-4; j_gene: TRBJ2-3; CDR3aa: CASSSPGTGITDTQYF
v_gene: TRBV20-1; j_gene: TRBJ2-1; CDR3aa: CSAHHSGGAYNEQFF
v_gene: TRBV15; j_gene: TRBJ1-2; CDR3aa: CATSTAGTGQGYTF
v_gene: TRBV29-1; j_gene: TRBJ1-4; CDR3aa: CSVESGIREKLFF
v_gene: TRBV5-1; j_gene: TRBJ2-3; CDR3aa: CASSHSGDLTDTQYF
v_gene: TRBV5-6; j_gene: TRBJ2-5; CDR3aa: CASSLWGMAETQYF
v_gene: TRBV2; j_gene: TRBJ2-5; CDR3aa: CASRTGFQETQYF
v_gene: TRBV15; j_gene: TRBJ2-1; CDR3aa: CATSPSYSLGGYNEQFF
v_gene: TRBV5-1; j_gene: TRBJ2-7; CDR3aa: CASSSPGQGKFVQYF
v_gene: TRBV6-1; j_gene: TRBJ2-4; CDR3aa: CASSEGFGTAKNIQYF
v_gene: TRBV4-1; j_gene: TRBJ1-2; CDR3aa: CASSHGGDGYTF
v_gene: TRBV20-1; j_gene: TRBJ2-1; CDR3aa: CSARKGLAGGNEQFF
v_gene: TRBV6-5; j_gene: TRBJ2-6; CDR3aa: CASRRTVSGANVLTF
v_gene: TRBV6-5; j_gene: TRBJ2-3; CDR3aa: CASRADGTGPTDTQYF
v_gene: TRBV25-1; j_gene: TRBJ1-2; CDR3aa: CASSEYYSYGYTF
v_gene: TRBV5-5; j_gene: TRBJ2-1; CDR3aa: CASSLGARSGEQFF
v_gene: TRBV5-1; j_gene: TRBJ2-3; CDR3aa: CASSLERGGMTDTQYF
v_gene: TRBV3-1; j_gene: TRBJ2-5; CDR3aa: CASSPGLAGKETQYF
v_gene: TRBV4-1; j_gene: TRBJ1-5; CDR3aa: CASSLSVGPGYSNQPQHF
v_gene: TRBV9; j_gene: TRBJ2-7; CDR3aa: CASSAYPLRDRSSHYEQYF
v_gene: TRBV5-1; j_gene: TRBJ2-5; CDR3aa: CASSVMTGYQETQYF
v_gene: TRBV4-1; j_gene: TRBJ2-2; CDR3aa: CASSQGASETGELFF
v_gene: TRBV5-5; j_gene: TRBJ2-1; CDR3aa: CASSMPGQILEQFF
v_gene: TRBV7-9; j_gene: TRBJ2-7; CDR3aa: CASSLDGGGTFYERYF
v_gene: TRBV5-1; j_gene: TRBJ1-4; CDR3aa: CASSLYVTGDPAEKLFF
v_gene: TRBV29-1; j_gene: TRBJ2-1; CDR3aa: CSVESGGHNEQFF
v_gene: TRBV7-8; j_gene: TRBJ2-7; CDR3aa: CASTPTGGTSYEQYF
v_gene: TRBV28; j_gene: TRBJ2-7; CDR3aa: CASSFGGAVTYEQYF
v_gene: TRBV7-9; j_gene: TRBJ1-4; CDR3aa: CASSLDGVGEKLFF
v_gene: TRBV12-3/TRBV12-4; j_gene: TRBJ2-1; CDR3aa: CASSYRGEGEQFF